This T cell receptor (beta chain) was obtained from a study of T cell repertoires in cytomegalovirus infection. Study in general: Epitope selection comprised recently identified HLA-C-restricted CMV epitopes and well-studied HLA-B-restricted CMV epitopes. The public TCR beta signatures pointed to both CMV infection and matching HLA type. Broader study findings: Identification of carriers of CMV plus the relevant HLA was performed using cumulative public TCR beta family frequency. Dominant in the ex vivo response were TCR beta clonotypes restricted by HLA-C and specific for CMV.

V was trimmed by 6 bases and J by 4 bases, leaving 3 bases between them. The germline gives CDR1 DFQATT, CDR2 SNEGSKA (reference sequence). The CDR3 is 9 amino acids. TCRdb independently ran MiXCR on the reads; one entry per CDR3 protein. The table has roughly 80,000 distinct CDR3 sequences, 20% to 30% seen once. Notes on this clonotype: Its antigen is not identified.

This sequence was found in a human donor in good health (CMV status not recorded). Some clones in this sample may be carry-over from other donors' samples. Sequenced material: CD8+ T cells from cultured PBMCs, taken from culture after CMV antigen stimulation. The J gene is TRBJ2-5, the V gene TRBV20-1; the D is unclear. CDR3 sequence reads: CSAGETQYF. Here the CDR3 DNA reads TGCAGTGCCGGAGAGACCCAGTACTTC.